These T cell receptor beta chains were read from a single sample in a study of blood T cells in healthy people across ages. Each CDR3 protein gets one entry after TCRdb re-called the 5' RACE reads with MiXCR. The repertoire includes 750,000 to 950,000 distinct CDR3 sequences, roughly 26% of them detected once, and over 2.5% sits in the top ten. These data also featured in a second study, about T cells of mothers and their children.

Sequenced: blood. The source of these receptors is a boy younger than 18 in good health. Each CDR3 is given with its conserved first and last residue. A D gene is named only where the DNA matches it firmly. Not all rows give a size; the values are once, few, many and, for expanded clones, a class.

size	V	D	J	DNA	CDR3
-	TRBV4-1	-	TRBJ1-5	TGCGCCAGCAGCCCCCCGGGGGGCAGGAGCAATCAGCCCCAGCATTTT	CASSPPGGRSNQPQHF
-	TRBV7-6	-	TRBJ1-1	TGTACCAGCAGCCCCAGGGGCGGCACTGAAGCTTTCTTT	CTSSPRGGTEAFF
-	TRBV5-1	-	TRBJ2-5	TGCGCCAGCAGCGCACGACAGGTCCAAGAGACCCAGTACTTC	CASSARQVQETQYF
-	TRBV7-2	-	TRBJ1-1	TGTGCCAGCAGCCGGTGGGAATTGAACACTGAAGCTTTCTTT	CASSRWELNTEAFF
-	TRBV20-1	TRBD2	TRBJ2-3	TGCAGTGCGCTCCCCTCCCTAGCGGGGCTCACAGATACGCAGTATTTT	CSALPSLAGLTDTQYF
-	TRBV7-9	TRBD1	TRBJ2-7	TGTGCCAGCAGCTTAAGGGTAGGGACAGACGAGCAGTACTTC	CASSLRVGTDEQYF
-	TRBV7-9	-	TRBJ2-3	TGTGCCAGCACCACCTCGGATACGCAGTATTTT	CASTTSDTQYF
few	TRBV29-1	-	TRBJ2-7	TGCAGCGTTGTTCACCGCGGGTACGAGCAGTACTTC	CSVVHRGYEQYF
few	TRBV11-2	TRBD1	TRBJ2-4	TGTGCCAGCAGCTTAGAAGGGGGACAGTCGAAACTAGCCAAAAACATTCAGTACTTC	CASSLEGGQSKLAKNIQYF
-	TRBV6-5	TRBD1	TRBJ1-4	TGTGCCAGCAGCCCTGGGACAGGGATTCGGGAAAAACTGTTTTTT	CASSPGTGIREKLFF
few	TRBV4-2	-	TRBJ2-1	TGTGCCAGCAGCCAAGATCGTTCAACCTACTCCTACAATGAGCAGTTCTTC	CASSQDRSTYSYNEQFF
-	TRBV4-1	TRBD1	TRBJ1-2	TGCGCCAGCAGCCATGGACAGGGGGCCGGTGGCTACACCTTC	CASSHGQGAGGYTF
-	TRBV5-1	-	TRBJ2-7	TGCGCCAGCAGCTTGGAGGCAGTCGGACCCTACGAGCAGTACTTC	CASSLEAVGPYEQYF